The entry that follows covers one T cell receptor beta chain sequence. Its antigen is still unknown. CDR3 length: 15 residues. Deletions cut 0 bases from V and 1 base from J, with 7 bases between. Germline CDR1 MNHEY, CDR2 SVGAGI. The sample comes from a study of shared clonotypes between healthy human individuals. Data came from immunoSEQ multiplex PCR; TCRdb stores just in-frame clones and leaves some out. The table includes roughly 2,300,000 clones, 80% to 95% detected once. Study findings and constraints: The study sampled only blood, and tissue repertoires likely differ. The genetic and exposure-history diversity represented was limited by few donors. It was the non-shared clonotypes that had lower generation probabilities than clonotypes shared by all four donors.

Sequenced material: naive CD4+ T cells from PBMCs. Indicated subset: CD45RA+ positively selected. The chain carries TRBV6-5 and TRBJ1-5; D uncertain. This receptor was obtained from a man younger than 30 in good health. Some clones in this sample may be carry-over from other donors' samples. The CDR3, as DNA: TGTGCCAGCAGTTACTCATACACCAGCAATCAGCCCCAGCATTTT. Its translation: CASSYSYTSNQPQHF.